This T cell receptor beta chain comes out of a study of T-cell reconstitution after alpha-beta-depleted transplantation in children. This clonotype was observed a few times. Unique molecular identifiers were used in preparing the TCRbeta library. TCRdb re-derived calls from the PCR reads in MiXCR, one entry per CDR3 protein. The data contain roughly 240,000 distinct CDR3 sequences, less than 9% of them singletons. The CDR3 extends over 16 amino acids. Looked up from germline, CDR1 is KGHDR and CDR2 is SFDVKD. Trimming left V 4 bases short and J 4 bases short, with 16 bases between. This chain links TRBV24-1 with TRBJ2-1, with a tentative D call TRBD2 (7 bases). The sample was PBMCs, mostly from graft donor cells, taken 180 days after TCRalphabeta/CD19-depleted stem cell transplant. The TCR was taken from a male patient younger than 18 who had a stem cell transplant for acute lymphoblastic leukemia, so the T cells may come from the graft donor. The CDR3, as DNA: TGTGCCACCAGTGACGCCCGGGGAGGGGGTTACAATGAGCAGTTCTTC. Amino acids: CATSDARGGGYNEQFF.